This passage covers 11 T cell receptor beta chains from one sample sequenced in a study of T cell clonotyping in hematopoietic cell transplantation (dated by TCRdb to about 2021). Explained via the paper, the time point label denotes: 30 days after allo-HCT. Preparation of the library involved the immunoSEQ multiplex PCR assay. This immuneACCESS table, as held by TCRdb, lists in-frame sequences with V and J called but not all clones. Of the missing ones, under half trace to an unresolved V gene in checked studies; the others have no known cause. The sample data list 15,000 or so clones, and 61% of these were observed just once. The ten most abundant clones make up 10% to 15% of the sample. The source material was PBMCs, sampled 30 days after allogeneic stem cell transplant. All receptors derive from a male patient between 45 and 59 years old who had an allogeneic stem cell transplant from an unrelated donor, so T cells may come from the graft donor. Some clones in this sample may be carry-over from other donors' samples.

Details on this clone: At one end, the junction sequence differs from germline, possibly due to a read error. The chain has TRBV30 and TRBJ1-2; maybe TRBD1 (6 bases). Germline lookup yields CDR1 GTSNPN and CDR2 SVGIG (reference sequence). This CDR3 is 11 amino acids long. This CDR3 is CAWSPGEGYPF. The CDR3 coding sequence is TGTGCCTGGAGCCCAGGGGAAGGCTACCCCTTC.

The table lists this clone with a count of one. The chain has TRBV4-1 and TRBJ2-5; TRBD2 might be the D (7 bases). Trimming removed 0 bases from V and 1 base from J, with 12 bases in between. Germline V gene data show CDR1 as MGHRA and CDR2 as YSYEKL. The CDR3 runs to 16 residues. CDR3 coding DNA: TGCGCCAGCAGCCAAGATGGGGCGGGGGCCCAAGAGACCCAGTACTTC. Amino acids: CASSQDGAGAQETQYF.

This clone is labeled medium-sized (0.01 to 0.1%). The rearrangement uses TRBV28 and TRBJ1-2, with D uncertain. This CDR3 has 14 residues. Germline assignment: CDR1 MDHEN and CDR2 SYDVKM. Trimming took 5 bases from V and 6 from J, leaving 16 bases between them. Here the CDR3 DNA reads TGTGCCAGCAGTCTCCTCCAGGAGGTAGATGGCTACACCTTC. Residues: CASSLLQEVDGYTF.

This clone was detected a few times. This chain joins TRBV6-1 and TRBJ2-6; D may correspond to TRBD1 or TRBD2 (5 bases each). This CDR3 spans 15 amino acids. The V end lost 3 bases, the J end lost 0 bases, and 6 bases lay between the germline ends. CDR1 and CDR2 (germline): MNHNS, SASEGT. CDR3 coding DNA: TGTGCCAGCAGTGATGGGGGCTCTGGGGCCAACGTCCTGACTTTC. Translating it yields CASSDGGSGANVLTF.

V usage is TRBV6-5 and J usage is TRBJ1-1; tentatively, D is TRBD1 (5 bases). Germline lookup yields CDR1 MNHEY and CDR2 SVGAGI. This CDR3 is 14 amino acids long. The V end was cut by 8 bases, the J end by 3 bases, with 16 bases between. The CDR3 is CASGIRGGDTEAFF. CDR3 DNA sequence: TGTGCCAGCGGAATTCGTGGGGGGGACACTGAAGCTTTCTTT.

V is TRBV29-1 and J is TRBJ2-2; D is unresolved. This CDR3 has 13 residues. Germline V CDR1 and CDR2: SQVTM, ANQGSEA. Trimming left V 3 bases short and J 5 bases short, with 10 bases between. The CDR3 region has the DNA TGCAGCGTTGAGGTACCGGCGACCGGGGAGCTGTTTTTT. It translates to CSVEVPATGELFF.

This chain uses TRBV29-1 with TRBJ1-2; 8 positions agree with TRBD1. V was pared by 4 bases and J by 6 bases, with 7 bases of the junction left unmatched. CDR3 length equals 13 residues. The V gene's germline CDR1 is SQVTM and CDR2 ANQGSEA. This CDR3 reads CSVAGGEVNGYTF. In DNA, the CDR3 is TGCAGCGTTGCAGGGGGCGAGGTTAATGGCTACACCTTC.

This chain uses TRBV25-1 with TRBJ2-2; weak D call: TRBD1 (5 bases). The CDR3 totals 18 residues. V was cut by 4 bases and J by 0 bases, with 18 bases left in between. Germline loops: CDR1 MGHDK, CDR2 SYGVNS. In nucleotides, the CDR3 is TGTGCCAGCAGTGGCCCCGCCCTCGACAGAACGAACACCGGGGAGCTGTTTTTT. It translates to CASSGPALDRTNTGELFF.

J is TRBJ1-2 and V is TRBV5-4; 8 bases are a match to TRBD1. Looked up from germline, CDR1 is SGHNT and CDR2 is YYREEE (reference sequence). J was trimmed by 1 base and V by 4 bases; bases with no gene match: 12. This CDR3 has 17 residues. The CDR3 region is CASSPASNRGSNYGYTF. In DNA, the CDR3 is TGTGCCAGCAGCCCAGCGTCCAACAGGGGGAGTAACTATGGCTACACCTTC.

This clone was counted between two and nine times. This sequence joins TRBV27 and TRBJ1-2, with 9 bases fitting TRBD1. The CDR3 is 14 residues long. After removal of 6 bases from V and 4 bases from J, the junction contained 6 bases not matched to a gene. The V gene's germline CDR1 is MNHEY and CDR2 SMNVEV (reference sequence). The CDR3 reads CASSPTGGFYGYTF. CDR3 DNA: TGTGCCAGCAGCCCGACAGGGGGATTCTATGGCTACACCTTC.

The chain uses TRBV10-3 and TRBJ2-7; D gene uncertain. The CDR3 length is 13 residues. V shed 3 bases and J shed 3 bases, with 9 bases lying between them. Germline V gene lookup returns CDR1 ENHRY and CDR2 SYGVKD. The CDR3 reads CAISEEQHYEQYF. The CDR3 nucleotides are TGTGCCATCAGTGAAGAGCAACACTACGAGCAGTACTTC.